The clone carrying this T cell receptor (beta chain) came up many times. No antigen is known for it. This record belongs to a study of identical twins. Regarding the study as a whole: Alpha sequences out of frame and shared by twins had excess low generation probability. It was possible that invariant MAIT and iNKT cells partly confounded the zero-insertion analyses. Weaker excess sharing between twins was seen in beta out-of-frame sequences.

Template switching (which added a universal primer site) was used, and cDNA carried unique molecular identifiers. TCRdb analysed the 5' RACE reads with MiXCR anew, one entry per CDR3 protein. The repertoire holds roughly 1,500,000 distinct CDR3 sequences, around a third seen once, with 0.25% to 0.3% in the top ten. The CDR3 consists of 11 residues. The V and J ends lost 6 bases and 6 bases respectively, with 8 bases between them. The chain uses TRBV12-3 or TRBV12-4 and TRBJ1-2; TRBD1 might be the D (5 bases). The TCR comes from a newborn girl in good health. The source material was cord blood. The CDR3 spells CASSLRDGYTF. As DNA, the CDR3 is TGTGCCAGCAGCCTCAGGGATGGCTACACCTTC.